The sequence of this T cell receptor beta chain was determined in a study of blood T cells in healthy people across ages. Study outcomes and limitations: While age rose, TCR beta diversity per million T cells dropped in a roughly linear way.

The count of this clonotype is one. The antigen is not known. The junction departs from germline at one end; a sequencing error may be responsible. Together with a sample-barcoded 5' primer, a J-beta primer mix was included in a second PCR lasting roughly 6 to 12 cycles. Every cDNA was tagged by a template-switch adaptor with 12 random nucleotides. TCRdb re-analysed the 5' RACE reads in MiXCR, keeping a single row per CDR3 protein. Here the sample spans fewer than 750,000 distinct CDR3 sequences, 40% to 65% being singletons. This CDR3 region has 13 residues. Germline V gene lookup returns CDR1 SNHLY and CDR2 FYNNEI.

The chain has TRBV2 and TRBJ1-2, with D uncertain. The TCR was taken from an elderly woman in good health. Sequencing was performed on blood. CDR3 in amino acids: CASGENGNYGYTF. The CDR3 bases are TGTGCCAGCGGTGAAAACGGAAACTATGGCTACACCTTC.